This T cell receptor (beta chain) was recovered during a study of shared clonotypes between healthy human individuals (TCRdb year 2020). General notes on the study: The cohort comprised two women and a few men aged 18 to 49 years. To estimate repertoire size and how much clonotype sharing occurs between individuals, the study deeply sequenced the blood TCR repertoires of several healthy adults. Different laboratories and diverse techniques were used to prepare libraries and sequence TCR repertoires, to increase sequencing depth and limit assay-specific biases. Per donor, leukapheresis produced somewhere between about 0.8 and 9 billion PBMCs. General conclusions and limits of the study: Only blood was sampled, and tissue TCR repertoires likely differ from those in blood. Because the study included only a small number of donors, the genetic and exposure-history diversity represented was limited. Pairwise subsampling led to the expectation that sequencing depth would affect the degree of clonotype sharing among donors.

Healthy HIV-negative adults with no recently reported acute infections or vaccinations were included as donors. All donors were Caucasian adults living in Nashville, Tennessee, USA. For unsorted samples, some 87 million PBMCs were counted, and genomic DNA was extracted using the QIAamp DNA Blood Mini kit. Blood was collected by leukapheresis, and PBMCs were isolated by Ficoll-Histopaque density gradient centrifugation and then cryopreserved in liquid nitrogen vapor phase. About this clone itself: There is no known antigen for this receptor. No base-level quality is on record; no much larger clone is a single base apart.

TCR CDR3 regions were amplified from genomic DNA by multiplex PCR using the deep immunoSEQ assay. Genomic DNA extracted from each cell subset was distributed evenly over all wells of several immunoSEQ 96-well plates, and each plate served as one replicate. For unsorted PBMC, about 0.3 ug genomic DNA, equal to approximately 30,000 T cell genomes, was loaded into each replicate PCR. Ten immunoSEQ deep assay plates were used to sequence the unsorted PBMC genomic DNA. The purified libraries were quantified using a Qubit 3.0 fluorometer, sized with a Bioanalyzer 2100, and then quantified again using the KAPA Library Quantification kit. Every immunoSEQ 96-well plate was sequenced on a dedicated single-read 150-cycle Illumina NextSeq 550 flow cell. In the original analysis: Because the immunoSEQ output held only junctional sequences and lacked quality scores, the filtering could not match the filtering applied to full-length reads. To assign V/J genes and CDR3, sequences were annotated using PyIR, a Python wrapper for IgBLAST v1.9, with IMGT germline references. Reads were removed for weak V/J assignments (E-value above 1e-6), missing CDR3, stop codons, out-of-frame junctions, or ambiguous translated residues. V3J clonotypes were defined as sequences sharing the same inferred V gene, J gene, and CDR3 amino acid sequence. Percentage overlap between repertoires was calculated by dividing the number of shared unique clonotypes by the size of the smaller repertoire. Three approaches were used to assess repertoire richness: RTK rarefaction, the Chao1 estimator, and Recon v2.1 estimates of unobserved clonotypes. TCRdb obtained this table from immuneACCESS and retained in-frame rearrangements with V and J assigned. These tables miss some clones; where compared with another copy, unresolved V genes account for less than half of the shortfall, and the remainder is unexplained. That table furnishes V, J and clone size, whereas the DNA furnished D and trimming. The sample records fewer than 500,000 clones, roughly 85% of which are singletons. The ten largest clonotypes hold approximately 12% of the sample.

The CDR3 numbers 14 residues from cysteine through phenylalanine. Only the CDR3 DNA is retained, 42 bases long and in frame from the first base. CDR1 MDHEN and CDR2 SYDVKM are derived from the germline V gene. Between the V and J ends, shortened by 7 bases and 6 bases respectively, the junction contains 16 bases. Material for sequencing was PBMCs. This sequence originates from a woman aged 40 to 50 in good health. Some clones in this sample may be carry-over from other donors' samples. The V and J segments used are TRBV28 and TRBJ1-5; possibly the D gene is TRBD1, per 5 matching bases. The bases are TGTGCCAGCACCCAAAGGCAGGGAGGTCAGCCCCAGCATTTT. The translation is CASTQRQGGQPQHF.